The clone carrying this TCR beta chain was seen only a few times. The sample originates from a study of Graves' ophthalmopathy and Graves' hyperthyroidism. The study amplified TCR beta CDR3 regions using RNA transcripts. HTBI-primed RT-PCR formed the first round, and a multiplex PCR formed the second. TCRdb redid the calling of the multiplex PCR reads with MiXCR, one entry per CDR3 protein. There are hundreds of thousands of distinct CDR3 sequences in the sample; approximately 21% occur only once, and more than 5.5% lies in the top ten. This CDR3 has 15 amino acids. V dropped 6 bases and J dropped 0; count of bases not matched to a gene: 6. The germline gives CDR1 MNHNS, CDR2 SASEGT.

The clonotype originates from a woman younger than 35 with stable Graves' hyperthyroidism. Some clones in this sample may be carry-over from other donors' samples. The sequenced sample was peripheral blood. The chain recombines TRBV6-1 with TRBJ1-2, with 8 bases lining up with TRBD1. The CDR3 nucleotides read TGTGCCAGCAGAACACGGACAGGGACTAACTATGGCTACACCTTC. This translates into CASRTRTGTNYGYTF.